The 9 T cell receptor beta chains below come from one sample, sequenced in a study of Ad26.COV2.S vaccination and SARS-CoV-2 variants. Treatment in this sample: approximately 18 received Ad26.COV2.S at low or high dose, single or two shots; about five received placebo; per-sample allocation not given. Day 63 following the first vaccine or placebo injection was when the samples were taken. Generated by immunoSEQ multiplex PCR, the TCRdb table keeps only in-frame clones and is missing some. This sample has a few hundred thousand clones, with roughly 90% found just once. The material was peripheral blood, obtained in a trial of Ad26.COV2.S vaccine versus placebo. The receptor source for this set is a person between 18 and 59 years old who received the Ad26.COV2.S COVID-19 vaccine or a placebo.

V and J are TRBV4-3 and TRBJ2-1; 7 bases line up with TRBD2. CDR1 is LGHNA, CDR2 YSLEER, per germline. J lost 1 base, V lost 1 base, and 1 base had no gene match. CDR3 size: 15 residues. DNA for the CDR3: TGCGCCAGCAGCCAAGGAGCGGGGTCCTACAATGAGCAGTTCTTC. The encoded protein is CASSQGAGSYNEQFF.

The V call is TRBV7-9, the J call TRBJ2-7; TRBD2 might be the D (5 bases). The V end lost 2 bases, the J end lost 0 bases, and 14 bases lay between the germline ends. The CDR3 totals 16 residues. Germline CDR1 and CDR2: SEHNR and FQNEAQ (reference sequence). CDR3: CASSLSAGSVSYEQYF. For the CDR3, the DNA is TGTGCCAGCAGCTTAAGCGCGGGCAGCGTCTCCTACGAGCAGTACTTC.

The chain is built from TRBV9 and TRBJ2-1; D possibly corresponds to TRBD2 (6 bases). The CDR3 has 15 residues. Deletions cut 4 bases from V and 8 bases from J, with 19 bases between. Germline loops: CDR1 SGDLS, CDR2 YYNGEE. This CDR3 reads CASSYRDLEGYEQFF. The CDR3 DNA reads TGTGCCAGCAGCTACCGGGACCTGGAGGGCTATGAGCAGTTCTTC.

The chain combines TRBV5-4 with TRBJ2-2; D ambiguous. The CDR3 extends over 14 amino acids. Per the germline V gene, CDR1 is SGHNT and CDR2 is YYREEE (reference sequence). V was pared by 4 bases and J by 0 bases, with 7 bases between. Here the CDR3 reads CASSVLTNTGELFF. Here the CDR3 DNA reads TGTGCCAGCAGCGTATTAACGAACACCGGGGAGCTGTTTTTT.

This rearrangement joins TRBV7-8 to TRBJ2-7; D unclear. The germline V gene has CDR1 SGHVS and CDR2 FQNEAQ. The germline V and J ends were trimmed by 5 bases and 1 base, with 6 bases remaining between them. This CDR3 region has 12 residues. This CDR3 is CASSPISYEQYF. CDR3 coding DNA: TGTGCCAGCAGCCCCATATCCTACGAGCAGTACTTC.

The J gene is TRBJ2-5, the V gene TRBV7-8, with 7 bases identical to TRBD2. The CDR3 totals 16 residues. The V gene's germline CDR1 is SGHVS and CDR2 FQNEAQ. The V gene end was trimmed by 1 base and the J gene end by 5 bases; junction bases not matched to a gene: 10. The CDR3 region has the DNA TGTGCCAGCAGCTTAGGCGTGACTAGCCGGATGGAGACCCAGTACTTC. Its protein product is CASSLGVTSRMETQYF.

In nucleotides, the CDR3 is TGTGCCAGCAGCTTACAGGGCGGGTACGAGCAGTACTTC. As protein: CASSLQGGYEQYF. The V gene is TRBV7-9, the J gene TRBJ2-7, with D possibly being TRBD1 or TRBD2 (5 bases each). The V end was cut by 2 bases, the J end by 4 bases, with 9 bases between. Per the germline V gene, CDR1 is SEHNR and CDR2 is FQNEAQ (reference sequence). The CDR3 is 13 amino acids.

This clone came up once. DNA of the CDR3: TGTGCCAGCAGCGTAGCCGGCGGAGGGGCAGATACGCAGTATTTT. Translation: CASSVAGGGADTQYF. The genes are TRBV9 and TRBJ2-3; weak D call: TRBD2 (6 bases). The CDR3 runs 15 residues. V lost 0 bases and J 4 bases, leaving 12 bases between the germline ends. The V gene's germline CDR1 is SGDLS and CDR2 YYNGEE.

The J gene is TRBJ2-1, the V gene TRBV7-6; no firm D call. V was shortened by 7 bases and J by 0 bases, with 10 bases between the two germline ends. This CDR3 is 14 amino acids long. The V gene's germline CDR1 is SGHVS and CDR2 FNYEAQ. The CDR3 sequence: CASTLEISYNEQFF. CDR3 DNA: TGTGCCAGCACCCTAGAGATCTCCTACAATGAGCAGTTCTTC.